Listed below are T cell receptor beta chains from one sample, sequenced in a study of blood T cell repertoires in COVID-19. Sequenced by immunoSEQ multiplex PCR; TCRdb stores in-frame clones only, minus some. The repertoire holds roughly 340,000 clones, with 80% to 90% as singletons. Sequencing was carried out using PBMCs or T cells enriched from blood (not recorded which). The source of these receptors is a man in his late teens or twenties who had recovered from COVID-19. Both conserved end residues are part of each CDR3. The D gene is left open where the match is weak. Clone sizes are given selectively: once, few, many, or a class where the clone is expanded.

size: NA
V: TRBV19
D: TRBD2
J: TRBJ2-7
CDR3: CASSIEGLAGRYEQYF
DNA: TGTGCCAGTAGTATAGAAGGGCTAGCGGGGCGCTACGAGCAGTACTTC

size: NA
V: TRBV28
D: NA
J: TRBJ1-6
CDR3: CASSLTGSDSPLHF
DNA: TGTGCCAGCAGTTTAACAGGGTCGGATTCACCCCTCCACTTT

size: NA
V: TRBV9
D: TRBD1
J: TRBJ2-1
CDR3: CASSVQGAYNEQFF
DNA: TGTGCCAGCAGCGTGCAGGGGGCCTACAATGAGCAGTTCTTC

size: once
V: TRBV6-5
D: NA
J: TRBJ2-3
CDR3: CASSYTGQVGADTQYF
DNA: TGTGCCAGCAGTTACACAGGGCAGGTTGGGGCAGATACGCAGTATTTT

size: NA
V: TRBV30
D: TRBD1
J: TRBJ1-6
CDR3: CAWRIQGENSPLHF
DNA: TGTGCCTGGAGGATCCAGGGGGAAAATTCACCCCTCCACTTT

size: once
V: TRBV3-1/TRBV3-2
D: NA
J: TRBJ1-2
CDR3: CASSQDVGGYTF
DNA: TGTGCCAGCAGCCAAGACGTGGGCGGCTACACCTTC

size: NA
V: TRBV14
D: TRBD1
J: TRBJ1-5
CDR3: CASSQTHRGSQPQHF
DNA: TGTGCCAGCAGCCAGACACACAGGGGTAGTCAGCCCCAGCATTTT

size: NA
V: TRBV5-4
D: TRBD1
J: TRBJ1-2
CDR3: CASSPPGQGDFYGYTF
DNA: TGTGCCAGCAGCCCACCGGGACAGGGGGACTTCTATGGCTACACCTTC

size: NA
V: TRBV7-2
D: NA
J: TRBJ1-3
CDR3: CASSPGPGNTIYF
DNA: TGTGCCAGCAGCCCAGGGCCCGGAAACACCATATATTTT

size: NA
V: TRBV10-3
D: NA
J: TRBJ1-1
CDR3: CAIKTQGGGNTEAFF
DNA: TGTGCCATCAAAACACAGGGAGGGGGGAACACTGAAGCTTTCTTT

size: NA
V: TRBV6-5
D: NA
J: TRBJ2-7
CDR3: CASSPYSTGYEQYF
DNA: TGTGCCAGCAGTCCTTACTCGACAGGTTACGAGCAGTACTTC

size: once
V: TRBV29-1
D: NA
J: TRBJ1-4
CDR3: CSVRPSTGLNEKLFF
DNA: TGCAGCGTTCGCCCTAGCACGGGGTTAAATGAAAAACTGTTTTTT

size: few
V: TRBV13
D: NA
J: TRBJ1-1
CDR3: CASSFEVNTEAFF
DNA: TGTGCCAGCAGCTTTGAGGTGAACACTGAAGCTTTCTTT

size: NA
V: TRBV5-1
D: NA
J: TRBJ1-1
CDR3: CASSLAPGGNTEAFF
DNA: TGCGCCAGCAGCTTGGCCCCTGGGGGCAACACTGAAGCTTTCTTT

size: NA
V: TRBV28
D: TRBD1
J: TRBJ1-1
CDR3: CASSPRDRDSTEAFF
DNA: TGTGCCAGCAGTCCCCGGGACAGGGATAGCACTGAAGCTTTCTTT

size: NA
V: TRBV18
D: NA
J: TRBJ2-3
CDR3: CASSPAGDPTDTQYF
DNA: TGTGCCAGCTCACCCGCAGGGGACCCCACAGATACGCAGTATTTT

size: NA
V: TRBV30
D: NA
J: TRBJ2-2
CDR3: CAWSGWGGSGTGELFF
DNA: TGTGCCTGGAGTGGTTGGGGGGGCAGCGGCACCGGGGAGCTGTTTTTT

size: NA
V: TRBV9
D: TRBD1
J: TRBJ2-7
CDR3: CASSLTGANEQYF
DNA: TGTGCCAGCAGCCTCACAGGGGCGAACGAGCAGTACTTC

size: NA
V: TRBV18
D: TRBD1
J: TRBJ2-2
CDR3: CASSLSTGAETGELFF
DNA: TGTGCCAGCTCACTTTCGACAGGGGCAGAAACCGGGGAGCTGTTTTTT

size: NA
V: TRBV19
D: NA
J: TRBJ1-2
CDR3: CASSIVSYGYTF
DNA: TGTGCCAGTAGTATAGTCAGCTATGGCTACACCTTC

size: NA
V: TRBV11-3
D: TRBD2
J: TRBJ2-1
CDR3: CASSQGTTRGNEQFF
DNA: TGTGCCAGCAGCCAAGGGACTACCCGAGGCAATGAGCAGTTCTTC

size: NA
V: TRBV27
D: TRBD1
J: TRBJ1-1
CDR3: CASSLTRGQAFF
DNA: TGTGCCAGCAGTTTGACCAGGGGGCAGGCTTTCTTT

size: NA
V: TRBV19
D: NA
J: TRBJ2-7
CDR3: CASSIGSGQTYEQYF
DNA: TGTGCCAGTAGTATAGGATCCGGACAGACCTACGAGCAGTACTTC

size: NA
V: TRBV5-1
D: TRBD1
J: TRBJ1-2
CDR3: CASSSGGDYGYTF
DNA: TGCGCCAGTTCTTCAGGGGGCGACTATGGCTACACCTTC

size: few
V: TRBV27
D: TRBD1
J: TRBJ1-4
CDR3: CASSRQGAGEKLFF
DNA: TGTGCCAGCAGTCGACAGGGGGCAGGGGAAAAACTGTTTTTT

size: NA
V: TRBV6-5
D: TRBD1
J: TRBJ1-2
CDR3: CASSYSWTQGGGYTF
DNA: TGTGCCAGCAGTTACTCTTGGACCCAGGGGGGTGGCTACACCTTC

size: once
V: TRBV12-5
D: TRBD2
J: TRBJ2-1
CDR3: CASGLGGLARYEQFF
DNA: TGTGCTAGTGGTTTGGGGGGACTAGCTCGGTATGAGCAGTTCTTC

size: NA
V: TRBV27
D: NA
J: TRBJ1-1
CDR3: CASSSRGGDTEAFF
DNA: TGTGCCAGCAGTTCCCGGGGGGGGGACACTGAAGCTTTCTTT

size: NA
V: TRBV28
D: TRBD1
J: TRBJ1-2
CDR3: CASRRTGPGYGYTF
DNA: TGTGCCAGCCGCAGGACAGGCCCCGGGTATGGCTACACCTTC

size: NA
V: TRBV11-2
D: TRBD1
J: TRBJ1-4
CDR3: CASRTGTGQGTNEKLFF
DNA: TGTGCCAGCAGAACCGGGACAGGGCAGGGCACTAATGAAAAACTGTTTTTT

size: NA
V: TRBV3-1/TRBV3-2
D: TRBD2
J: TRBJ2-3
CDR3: CASSGLAGTYTDTQYF
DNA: TGTGCCAGCAGCGGACTAGCGGGGACCTACACAGATACGCAGTATTTT

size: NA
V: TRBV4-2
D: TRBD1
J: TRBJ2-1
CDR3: CASSQESQGPNNEQFF
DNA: TGTGCCAGCAGCCAAGAGTCACAGGGGCCCAACAATGAGCAGTTCTTC

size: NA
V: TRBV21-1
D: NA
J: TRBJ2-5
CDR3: CASTFPKGTSGPKCQETQYF
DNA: TGTGCCAGCACTTTCCCTAAGGGGACTAGCGGGCCAAAATGTCAAGAGACCCAGTACTTC

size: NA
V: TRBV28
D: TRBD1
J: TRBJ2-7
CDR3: CASSLGTAYEQYF
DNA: TGTGCCAGCAGTTTAGGGACAGCCTACGAGCAGTACTTC

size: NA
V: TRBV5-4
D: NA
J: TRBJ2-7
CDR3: CASSLSFQEQYF
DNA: TGTGCCAGCAGCTTAAGTTTCCAGGAGCAGTACTTC

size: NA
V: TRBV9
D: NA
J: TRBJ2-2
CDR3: CASRPMDYAGELFF
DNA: TGTGCCAGCAGGCCCATGGACTACGCCGGGGAGCTGTTTTTT

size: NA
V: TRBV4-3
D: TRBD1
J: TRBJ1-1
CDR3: CASSRARQGSEAFF
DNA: TGCGCCAGCAGCCGGGCGAGACAGGGGTCTGAAGCTTTCTTT

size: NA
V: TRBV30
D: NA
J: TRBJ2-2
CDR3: CAWSDRETPGELFF
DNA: TGTGCCTGGAGTGACAGGGAGACCCCCGGGGAGCTGTTTTTT

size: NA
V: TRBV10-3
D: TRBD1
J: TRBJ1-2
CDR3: CAISEQGQRYGYTF
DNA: TGTGCCATCAGTGAGCAGGGACAGCGGTATGGCTACACCTTC

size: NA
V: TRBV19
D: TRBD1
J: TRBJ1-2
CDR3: CATKEGAKGYTF
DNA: TGTGCCACCAAGGAGGGGGCAAAGGGCTACACCTTC

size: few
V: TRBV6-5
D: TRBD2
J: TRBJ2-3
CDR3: CASSFGLAVTDTQYF
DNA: TGTGCCAGCAGTTTCGGGCTAGCGGTCACAGATACGCAGTATTTT

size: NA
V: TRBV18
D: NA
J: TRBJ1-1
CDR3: CASSLGFNTEAFF
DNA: TGTGCCAGCTCACTGGGCTTTAATACTGAAGCTTTCTTT

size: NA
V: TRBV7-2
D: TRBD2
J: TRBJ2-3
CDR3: CASSLSGGTDTQYF
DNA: TGTGCCAGCAGCCTTAGCGGGGGAACAGATACGCAGTATTTT

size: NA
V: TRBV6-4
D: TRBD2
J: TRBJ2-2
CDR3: CASRSGGAGELFF
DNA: TGTGCCAGCAGGTCTGGGGGGGCCGGGGAGCTGTTTTTT

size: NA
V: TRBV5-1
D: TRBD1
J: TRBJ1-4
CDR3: CASSPGTAEKLFF
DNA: TGCGCCAGCAGCCCAGGGACAGCCGAAAAACTGTTTTTT

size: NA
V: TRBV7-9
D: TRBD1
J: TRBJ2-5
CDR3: CASSPGQPQETQYF
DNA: TGTGCCAGCAGCCCGGGACAGCCACAAGAGACCCAGTACTTC

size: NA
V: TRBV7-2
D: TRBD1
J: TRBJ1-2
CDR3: CASNPGQGLGGYTF
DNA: TGTGCCAGCAACCCGGGACAGGGGTTGGGGGGCTACACCTTC

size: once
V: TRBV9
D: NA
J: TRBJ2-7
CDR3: CASSVGTQSYEQYF
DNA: TGTGCCAGCAGCGTAGGAACACAGTCCTACGAGCAGTACTTC

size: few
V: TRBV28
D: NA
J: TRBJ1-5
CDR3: CASRGGQGYQPQHF
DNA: TGTGCCAGCAGAGGAGGGCAGGGTTACCAACCCCAGCATTTT

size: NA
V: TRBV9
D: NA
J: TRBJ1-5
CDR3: CASSVGVEAQGQPQHF
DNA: TGTGCCAGCAGCGTAGGGGTAGAAGCACAGGGTCAGCCCCAGCATTTT

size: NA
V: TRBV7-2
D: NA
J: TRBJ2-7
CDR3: CASSLGIWGISYEQYF
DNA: TGTGCCAGCAGCTTAGGGATTTGGGGCATATCCTACGAGCAGTACTTC

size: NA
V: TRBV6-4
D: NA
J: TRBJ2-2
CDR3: CASSLALNTGELFF
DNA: TGTGCCAGCAGCCTAGCGTTAAACACCGGGGAGCTGTTTTTT

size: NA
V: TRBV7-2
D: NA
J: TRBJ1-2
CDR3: CASSLGGGYTF
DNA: TGTGCCAGCAGCTTGGGGGGTGGCTACACCTTC

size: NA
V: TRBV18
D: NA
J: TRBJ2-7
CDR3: CASSPNNRVSYEQYF
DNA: TGTGCCAGCTCACCAAACAACAGGGTCTCCTACGAGCAGTACTTC